A single sample gave rise to the 22 T cell receptor beta chains below, sequenced in a study of vaccination and CD4 T cells after COVID-19. The antigens of these receptors remain unknown. Researchers used the Oncomine TCR Beta short-read assay to sequence DNA from cultured CD4+ T cells. TCRdb re-derived calls from the PCR reads in MiXCR, one entry per CDR3 protein. The sample consists of 4,000 to 4,500 distinct CDR3 sequences, 21% of them appearing once. Treatment: roughly ten-day PBMC culture with coronavirus spike peptide pools or control peptides (ViraFEST assay). The sequenced sample was CD4+ T cells from blood, cultured in vitro, obtained after SARS-CoV-2 vaccination. The receptors were sampled from a human donor who had recovered from COVID-19.

This clonotype ranks as medium-sized (0.01 to 0.1%). The J gene is TRBJ1-5, the V gene TRBV27; 7 nucleotides align to TRBD1. V shed 6 bases, J shed 3 bases, and the junction held 5 bases outside the gene matches. Germline CDR1 is MNHEY and CDR2 is SMNVEV (reference sequence). The CDR3 totals 14 residues. CDR3 in DNA: TGTGCCAGCAGCTATGACAGGGACAATCAGCCCCAGCATTTT. It translates to CASSYDRDNQPQHF.

The count of this clonotype is one. A read error may be the cause here, since a much bigger clone is one base away. The rearrangement links TRBV20-1 to TRBJ2-1; 7 nucleotides align to TRBD1. The CDR3 contains 16 residues. Looked up from germline, CDR1 is DFQATT and CDR2 is SNEGSKA (reference sequence). The J segment lost 5 bases and the V segment lost 7 bases, leaving 17 bases of the junction unmatched. CDR3 coding DNA: TGCAGTGTCTCTAATACGAGGCAGGGGGTTAACAATGAGCAGTTCTTC. It encodes CSVSNTRQGVNNEQFF.

By share, this clonotype ranks as medium-sized. The chain has TRBV4-1 and TRBJ1-6, with 8 bases lining up with TRBD1. The CDR3 is 12 residues long. CDR1 MGHRA and CDR2 YSYEKL come from the germline V gene. Trimming took 8 bases from V and 14 from J; bases not matched to a gene: 8. The CDR3, as DNA: TGCGCCAGCGCTCAGGGGGCGGATTCCCTCCACTTT. Protein product: CASAQGADSLHF.

This clonotype was counted between two and nine times. The rearrangement uses TRBV20-1 and TRBJ2-7, with 9 bases aligning to TRBD1. Germline CDR1 reads DFQATT; CDR2 reads SNEGSKA (reference sequence). The CDR3 sequence is 16 residues long. The trim removed 0 bases at V and 2 bases at J, leaving 8 bases unmatched. CDR3 residues: CSARDVGQGRTYEQYF. For the CDR3, the DNA is TGCAGTGCTAGAGATGTCGGACAGGGGAGGACCTACGAGCAGTACTTC.

By share, this clonotype counts as medium-sized. This chain joins TRBV20-1 and TRBJ1-1; D remains ambiguous. The CDR3 runs to 12 residues. Germline V CDR1 and CDR2: DFQATT, SNEGSKA (reference sequence). The CDR3 nucleotides are TGCGGACGACTGCCAAGGTACACTGAAGCTTTCTTT. Protein: CGRLPRYTEAFF.

Only a few counts were recorded for this clonotype. The J gene is TRBJ2-1, the V gene TRBV19; 8 bases line up with TRBD1. The V gene's germline CDR1 is LNHDA and CDR2 SQIVND (reference sequence). With V trimmed by 5 bases and J by 7 bases, 10 bases remained unmatched. The CDR3 has 15 residues. CDR3 in DNA: TGTGCCAGTAGTCCAACCCAGGGGGCGGAGAATGAGCAGTTCTTC. This codes for CASSPTQGAENEQFF.

Notes on this clonotype: The junction departs from the called germline gene at one end, perhaps through a read error. This sequence joins TRBV27 and TRBJ1-2; the D gene is possibly TRBD1 (5 bases). The CDR3 is 15 residues long. CDR1 and CDR2 (germline): MNHEY, SMNVEV (reference sequence). The CDR3 DNA follows: TGTGCCAGCAGACCCTCTACAGGTCAGTCCTATGACTACACCTTC. As protein: CASRPSTGQSYDYTF.

J is TRBJ1-2 and V is TRBV5-4; 12 bases agree with TRBD1. The germline gives CDR1 SGHNT, CDR2 YYREEE (reference sequence). V trimming: 4 bases; J trimming: 4 bases; junction bases outside the gene matches: 5. This CDR3 contains 15 residues. DNA for the CDR3: TGTGCCAGCAGCACGGGACAGGGGGCCCTCTATGGCTACACCTTC. Translated: CASSTGQGALYGYTF.

Within the sample, this clonotype is medium-sized (0.01 to 0.1%). The chain couples TRBV4-1 to TRBJ2-5; no clear D gene. Germline CDR1 is MGHRA and CDR2 is YSYEKL. There are 12 residues in the CDR3. Between the trimmed V and J ends, which lost 3 bases and 7 bases, there was a span of 9 bases. The CDR3 bases are TGCGCCAGCAGCCAGTGGCCAGGGACCCAGTACTTC. Protein product: CASSQWPGTQYF.

This clonotype is classed as medium-sized. This chain uses TRBV10-3 with TRBJ2-5, with D perhaps TRBD1 or TRBD2 (5 bases each). Germline V gene data show CDR1 as ENHRY and CDR2 as SYGVKD. The CDR3 sequence is 12 residues long. V lost 8 bases and J lost 1, with 8 bases in between. The CDR3 DNA is TGTGCCATCGGGGGTAGCCAAGAGACCCAGTACTTC. It codes for CAIGGSQETQYF.

This clonotype turned up a few times. The chain couples TRBV28 to TRBJ1-6, with TRBD1 identical over 7 bases. This CDR3 comprises 16 residues. Per the germline V gene, CDR1 is MDHEN and CDR2 is SYDVKM. J gave up 6 bases and V 6 bases, and 11 bases lay outside the gene matches. The CDR3 DNA is TGTGCCAGCAGCTCCGCGGACAGGTTACTTAATTCACCCCTCCACTTT. Its translation: CASSSADRLLNSPLHF.

By share of the sample, this clonotype is medium-sized. The chain employs TRBV7-2 and TRBJ2-5; 13 bases are a match to TRBD2. Looked up from germline, CDR1 is SGHTA and CDR2 is FQGNSA. The CDR3 has 16 amino acids. The V and J ends lost 5 bases and 6 bases, in that order; junction bases with no gene match: 9. The CDR3 sequence: CASSPSTSGGSKTQYF. The CDR3 DNA reads TGTGCCAGCAGCCCATCGACTAGCGGGGGGTCGAAGACCCAGTACTTC.

The chain is built from TRBV28 and TRBJ1-5, with 7 bases that match TRBD1. The CDR3 covers 15 residues. Germline assignment: CDR1 MDHEN and CDR2 SYDVKM. With 6 bases clipped from V and 2 bases from J, the junction kept 7 bases outside the gene matches. The CDR3 DNA follows: TGTGCCAGCAGCCACGGACAGGTTGGCAATCAGCCCCAGCATTTT. Encoded protein: CASSHGQVGNQPQHF.

Within the sample, this clonotype is medium-sized. The chain links TRBV20-1 to TRBJ2-3; D is undetermined. Trimming removed 3 bases from V and 0 bases from J, with 10 bases in between. CDR1 is DFQATT, CDR2 SNEGSKA, per germline (reference sequence). The CDR3 is made up of 14 amino acids. This CDR3 reads CSASRSASTDTQYF. DNA for the CDR3: TGCAGTGCTAGCCGGTCCGCCAGCACAGATACGCAGTATTTT.

This clonotype is labeled as medium-sized (0.01 to 0.1%). The chain joins TRBV7-8 to TRBJ2-7; 9 bases agree with TRBD1. The germline V gene has CDR1 SGHVS and CDR2 FQNEAQ. The CDR3 has 15 amino acids. With V trimmed by 0 bases and J by 3 bases, 3 bases remained unmatched. The CDR3 DNA reads TGTGCCAGCAGCTTAGCCTCGGGACAGGGCTACGAGCAGTACTTC. It codes for CASSLASGQGYEQYF.

This clonotype was detected once. This rearrangement joins TRBV24-1 to TRBJ2-3, with 7 bases matching TRBD2. CDR3 size: 16 residues. Germline V gene data show CDR1 as KGHDR and CDR2 as SFDVKD. The V segment lost 2 bases and the J segment 1 base; nucleotides outside the gene matches: 5. This CDR3 is CATSDSWGGGTDTQYF. The CDR3 bases are TGTGCCACCAGTGATTCTTGGGGGGGTGGCACAGATACGCAGTATTTT.

The rearrangement joins TRBV28 to TRBJ1-5, with 8 bases that match TRBD1. Unmatched junction bases numbered 5, after V lost 3 bases and J lost 4 bases. The CDR3 contains 15 residues. The germline V gene encodes CDR1 MDHEN and CDR2 SYDVKM. The CDR3 reads CASSFKTGVNQPQHF. CDR3 coding DNA: TGTGCCAGCAGTTTTAAGACAGGGGTGAATCAGCCCCAGCATTTT.

This clonotype has more than one count but fewer than ten. V is TRBV5-1 and J is TRBJ2-7; 7 bases fit TRBD1. CDR3 length: 15 residues. Germline assignment: CDR1 SGHRS and CDR2 YFSETQ. J was trimmed by 0 bases and V by 3 bases; bases with no gene match: 6. The DNA for the CDR3 is TGCGCCAGCAGCTCAGGGGGATCAAGCTCCTACGAGCAGTACTTC. Protein: CASSSGGSSSYEQYF.

Only a few counts were recorded for this clonotype. The gene calls are TRBV27 and TRBJ2-3; D remains ambiguous. Germline lookup yields CDR1 MNHEY and CDR2 SMNVEV (reference sequence). V lost 2 bases and J 4 bases, leaving 10 bases between the germline ends. The CDR3 contains 14 residues. CDR3 sequence reads: CASSLTRSADTQYF. The DNA of the CDR3 is TGTGCCAGCAGTTTAACTCGATCCGCAGATACGCAGTATTTT.

By sample share, this clonotype is medium-sized. The rearrangement links TRBV20-1 to TRBJ1-2; 10 positions match TRBD1. Germline trimming cut 6 bases from V and 4 bases from J; bases unmatched to any gene: 2. This CDR3 is built from 12 residues. The germline V gene encodes CDR1 DFQATT and CDR2 SNEGSKA (reference sequence). CDR3 DNA: TGCAGTGCACGGACAGGGGGCTATGGCTACACCTTC. Protein product: CSARTGGYGYTF.

In this sample, this clonotype turned up once. The chain couples TRBV12-3 or TRBV12-4 to TRBJ1-1; TRBD1 agrees at 8 bases. The CDR3 covers 15 residues. V gave up 8 bases and J gave up 1 base; unmatched junction bases: 9. CDR3 protein: CASRDHDRGNTEAFF. DNA of the CDR3: TGTGCCAGCCGAGACCACGACAGGGGGAACACTGAAGCTTTCTTT.

This clonotype is termed medium-sized. This chain uses TRBV20-1 with TRBJ1-2; D is ambiguous. CDR3 length: 11 residues. Deletions cut 6 bases from V and 7 bases from J, with 12 bases between. The germline V gene has CDR1 DFQATT and CDR2 SNEGSKA (reference sequence). CDR3 sequence: CSASKVSGYTF. The CDR3 nucleotides read TGCAGTGCCTCGAAGGTCTCTGGCTACACCTTC.